These 6 T cell receptor beta chains were all obtained from the same sample, sequenced in a study of type 1 regulatory T cells. Antigen specificity for these receptors is unknown. A single record per CDR3 protein comes from TCRdb applying MiXCR to the reads. The sample consists of roughly 60,000 distinct CDR3 sequences, 60% to 65% of them appearing once. The sequenced sample consisted of cultured non-Tr1 T cells, either the whole culture or a sorted T cell fraction (not recorded which). The source of these receptors is a human donor in good health.

The chain joins TRBV6-5 to TRBJ2-7; 9 nucleotides match TRBD1. The CDR3 is made up of 14 amino acids. Germline loops: CDR1 MNHEY, CDR2 SVGAGI. V lost 4 bases and J lost 3; bases outside the gene matches: 4. DNA of the CDR3: TGTGCCAGCAGTTTGGGACAGGGTAACTACGAGCAGTACTTC. It codes for CASSLGQGNYEQYF.

Turning to this clonotype: One end of the junction does not line up with germline, which may come from a read error. This chain uses TRBV27 with TRBJ1-1, with 8 bases matching TRBD1. Germline CDR1 is MNHEY and CDR2 is SMNVEV (reference sequence). This CDR3 spans 17 amino acids. The CDR3 sequence: CTSSFFGSGGMSTEAFF. CDR3 sequence (DNA): TGTACCAGCAGTTTTTTTGGGTCAGGGGGCATGAGCACTGAAGCTTTCTTT.

The chain carries TRBV3-1 and TRBJ1-4; tentative D call: TRBD1 (5 bases). The CDR3 runs 14 residues. Germline V gene sequence: CDR1 LGHDT, CDR2 YNNKEL (reference sequence). The V gene lost 1 base and the J gene lost 8 bases, with 11 bases spanning the gap. The chain's CDR3 is CASSQATVTEKLFF. CDR3 DNA: TGTGCCAGCAGCCAAGCGACAGTTACCGAAAAACTGTTTTTT.

This clonotype was detected ten times or more. J is TRBJ2-1 and V is TRBV6-5; D uncertain. This CDR3 contains 11 residues. V was trimmed by 4 bases and J by 10 bases, leaving 8 bases between them. Germline V gene sequence: CDR1 MNHEY, CDR2 SVGAGI. The CDR3 DNA follows: TGTGCCAGCAGTTTGGAGAACGAGCAGTTCTTC. Residues: CASSLENEQFF.

The chain links TRBV12-3 or TRBV12-4 to TRBJ1-2; D is uncertain. The CDR3 length is 13 residues. Deletions cut 3 bases from V and 1 base from J, with 6 bases between. This chain's CDR3 is CASSFAFNYGYTF. For the CDR3, the DNA is TGTGCCAGCAGTTTTGCGTTTAACTATGGCTACACCTTC.

The chain carries TRBV20-1 and TRBJ2-1, with 12 positions matching TRBD2. The CDR3 extends over 17 amino acids. V trimming: 0 bases; J trimming: 3 bases; junction bases outside the gene matches: 6. Germline V gives CDR1 DFQATT, CDR2 SNEGSKA (reference sequence). The CDR3 DNA reads as TGCAGTGCTAGAGATCGGTCTAGCGGGAGGGTCTACAATGAGCAGTTCTTC. It encodes CSARDRSSGRVYNEQFF.